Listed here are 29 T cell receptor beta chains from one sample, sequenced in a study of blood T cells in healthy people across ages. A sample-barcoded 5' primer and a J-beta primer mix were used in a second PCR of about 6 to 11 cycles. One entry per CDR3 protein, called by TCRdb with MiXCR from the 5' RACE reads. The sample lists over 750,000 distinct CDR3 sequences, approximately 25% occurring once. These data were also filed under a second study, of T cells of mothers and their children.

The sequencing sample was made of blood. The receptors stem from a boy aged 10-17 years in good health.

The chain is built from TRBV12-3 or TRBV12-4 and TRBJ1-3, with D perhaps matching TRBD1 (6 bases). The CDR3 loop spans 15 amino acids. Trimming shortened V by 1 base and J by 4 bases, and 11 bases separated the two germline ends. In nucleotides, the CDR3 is TGTGCCAGCAGTTTAGAGGGGGTTGCAGGAAACACCATATATTTT. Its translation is CASSLEGVAGNTIYF.

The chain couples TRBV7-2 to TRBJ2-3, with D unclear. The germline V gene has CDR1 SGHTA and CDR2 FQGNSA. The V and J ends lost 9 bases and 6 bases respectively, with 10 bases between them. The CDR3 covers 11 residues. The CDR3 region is CASAERDTQYF. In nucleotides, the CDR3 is TGTGCCAGTGCGGAAAGGGATACGCAGTATTTT.

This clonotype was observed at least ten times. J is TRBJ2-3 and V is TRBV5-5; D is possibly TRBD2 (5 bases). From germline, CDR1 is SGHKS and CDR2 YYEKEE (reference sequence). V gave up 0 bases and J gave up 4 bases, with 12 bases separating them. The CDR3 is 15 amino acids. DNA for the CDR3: TGTGCCAGCAGCTTGGCAGGACTTGGGGCAGATACGCAGTATTTT. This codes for CASSLAGLGADTQYF.

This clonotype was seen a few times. The DNA for the CDR3 is TGTGCCAGCAATAGACAGCCCGGGGAGCTGTTTTTT. Translated: CASNRQPGELFF. V gene TRBV2 combines with J gene TRBJ2-2, with a possible D match to TRBD1 (5 bases). Germline V CDR1 and CDR2: SNHLY, FYNNEI. V dropped 7 bases and J dropped 6 bases, with 9 bases sitting between them. The CDR3 covers 12 residues.

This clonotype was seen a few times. This CDR3 reads CASSQRVTPGYTF. CDR3 in DNA: TGTGCCAGCAGCCAACGGGTTACCCCTGGCTACACCTTC. The rearrangement links TRBV3-1 to TRBJ1-2; no clear D. CDR1 LGHDT and CDR2 YNNKEL come from the germline V gene (reference sequence). The V end lost 2 bases, the J end lost 7 bases, and 11 bases lay between the germline ends. The CDR3 covers 13 residues.

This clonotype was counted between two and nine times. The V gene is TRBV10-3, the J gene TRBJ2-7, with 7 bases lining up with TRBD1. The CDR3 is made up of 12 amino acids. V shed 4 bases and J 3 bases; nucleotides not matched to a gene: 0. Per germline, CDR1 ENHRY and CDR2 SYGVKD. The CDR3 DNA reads TGTGCCATCAGTGGGGACAGCTACGAGCAGTACTTC. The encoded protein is CAISGDSYEQYF.

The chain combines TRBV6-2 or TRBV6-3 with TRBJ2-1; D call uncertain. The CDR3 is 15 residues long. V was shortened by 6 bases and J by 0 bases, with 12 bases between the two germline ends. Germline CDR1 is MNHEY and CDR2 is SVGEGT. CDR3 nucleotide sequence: TGTGCCAGCAGCTCGGGTTGGAGCTCCTACAATGAGCAGTTCTTC. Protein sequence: CASSSGWSSYNEQFF.

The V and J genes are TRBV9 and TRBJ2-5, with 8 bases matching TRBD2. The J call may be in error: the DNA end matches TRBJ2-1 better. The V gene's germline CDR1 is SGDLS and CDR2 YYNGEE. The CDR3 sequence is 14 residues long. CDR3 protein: CASSVELADNEQFF. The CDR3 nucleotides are TGTGCCAGCAGCGTAGAACTAGCGGACAATGAGCAGTTCTTC.

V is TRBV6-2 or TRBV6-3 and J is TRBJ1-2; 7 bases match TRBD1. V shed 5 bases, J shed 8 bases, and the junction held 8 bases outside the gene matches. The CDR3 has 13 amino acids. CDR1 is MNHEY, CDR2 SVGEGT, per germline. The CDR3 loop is CASSPTTGYGYTF. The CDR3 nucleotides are TGTGCCAGCAGTCCAACGACAGGGTACGGCTACACCTTC.

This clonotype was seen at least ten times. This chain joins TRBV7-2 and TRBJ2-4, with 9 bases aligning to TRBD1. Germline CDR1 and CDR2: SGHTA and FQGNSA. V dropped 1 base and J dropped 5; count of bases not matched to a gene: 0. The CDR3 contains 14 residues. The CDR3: CASSLGTGENIQYF. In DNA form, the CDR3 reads TGTGCCAGCAGCTTAGGGACAGGGGAAAACATTCAGTACTTC. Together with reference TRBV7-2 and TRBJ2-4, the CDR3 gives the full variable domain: GAGVSQSPSNKVTEKGKDVELRCDPISGHTALYWYRQSLGQGLEFLIYFQGNSAPDKSGLPSDRFSAERTGGSVSTLTIQRTQQEDSAVYLCASSLGTGENIQYFGAGTRLSVL.

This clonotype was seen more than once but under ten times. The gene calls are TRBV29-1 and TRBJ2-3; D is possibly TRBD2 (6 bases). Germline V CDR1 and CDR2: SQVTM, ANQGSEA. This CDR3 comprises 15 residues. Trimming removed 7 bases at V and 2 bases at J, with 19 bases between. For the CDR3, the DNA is TGCAGCGCCGGAGGGCGCAACCAATACACAGATACGCAGTATTTT. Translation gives CSAGGRNQYTDTQYF.

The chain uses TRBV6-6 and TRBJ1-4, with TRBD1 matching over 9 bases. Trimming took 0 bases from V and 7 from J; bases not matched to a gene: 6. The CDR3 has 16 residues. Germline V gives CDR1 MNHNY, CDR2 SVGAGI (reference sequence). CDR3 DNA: TGTGCCAGCAGTTACTCGGGACAGGGCGAGGGTGAAAAACTGTTTTTT. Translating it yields CASSYSGQGEGEKLFF.

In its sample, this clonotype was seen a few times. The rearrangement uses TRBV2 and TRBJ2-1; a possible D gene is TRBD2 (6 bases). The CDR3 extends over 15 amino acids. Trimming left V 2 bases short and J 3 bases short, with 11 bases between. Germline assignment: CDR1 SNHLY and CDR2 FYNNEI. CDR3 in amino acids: CASSETEGYYNEQFF. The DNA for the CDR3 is TGTGCCAGCAGTGAAACGGAGGGGTACTACAATGAGCAGTTCTTC.

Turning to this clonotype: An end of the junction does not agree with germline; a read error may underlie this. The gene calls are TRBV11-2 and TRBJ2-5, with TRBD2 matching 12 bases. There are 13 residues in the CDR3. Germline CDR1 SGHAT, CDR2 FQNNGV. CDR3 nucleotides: TGTGCCAGCAGCGTAACCGGACTAGCGGGAAAGTTCTTC. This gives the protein CASSVTGLAGKFF.

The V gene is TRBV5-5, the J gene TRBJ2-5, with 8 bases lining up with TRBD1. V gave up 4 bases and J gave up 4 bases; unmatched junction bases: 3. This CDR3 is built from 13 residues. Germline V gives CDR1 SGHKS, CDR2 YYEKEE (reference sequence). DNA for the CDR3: TGTGCCAGCAGCCGACAGGGGCGAGAGACCCAGTACTTC. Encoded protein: CASSRQGRETQYF.

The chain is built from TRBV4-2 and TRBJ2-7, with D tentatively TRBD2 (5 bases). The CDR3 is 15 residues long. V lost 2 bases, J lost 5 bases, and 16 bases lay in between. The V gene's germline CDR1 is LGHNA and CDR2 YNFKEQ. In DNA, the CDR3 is TGTGCCAGCAGCCAAATAAGCGGTCTAGATGACGAGCAGTACTTC. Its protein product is CASSQISGLDDEQYF.

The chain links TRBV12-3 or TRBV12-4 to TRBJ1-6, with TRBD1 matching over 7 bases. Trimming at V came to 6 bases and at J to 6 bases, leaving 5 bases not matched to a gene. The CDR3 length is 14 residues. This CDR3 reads CASSQGVRNSPLHF. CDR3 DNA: TGTGCCAGCAGCCAGGGGGTGCGTAATTCACCCCTCCACTTT.

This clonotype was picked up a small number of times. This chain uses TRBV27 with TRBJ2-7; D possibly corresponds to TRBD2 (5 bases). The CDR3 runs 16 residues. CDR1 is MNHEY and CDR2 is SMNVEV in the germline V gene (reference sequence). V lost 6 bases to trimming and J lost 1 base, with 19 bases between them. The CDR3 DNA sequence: TGTGCCAGCAGCCCACTTGGGGAGCCTATTTCCTACGAGCAGTACTTC. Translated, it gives CASSPLGEPISYEQYF.

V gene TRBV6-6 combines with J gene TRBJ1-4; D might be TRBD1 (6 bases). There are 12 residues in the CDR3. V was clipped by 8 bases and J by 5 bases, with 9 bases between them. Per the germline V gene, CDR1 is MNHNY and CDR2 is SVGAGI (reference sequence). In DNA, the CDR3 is TGTGCCAGCTGGAGGGGGAATGAAAAACTGTTTTTT. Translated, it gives CASWRGNEKLFF.

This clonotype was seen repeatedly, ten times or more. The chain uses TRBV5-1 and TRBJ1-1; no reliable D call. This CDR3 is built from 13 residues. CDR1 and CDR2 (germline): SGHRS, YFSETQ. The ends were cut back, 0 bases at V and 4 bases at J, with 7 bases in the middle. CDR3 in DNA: TGCGCCAGCAGCTTGGGCGCGAGCACTGAAGCTTTCTTT. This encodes CASSLGASTEAFF.

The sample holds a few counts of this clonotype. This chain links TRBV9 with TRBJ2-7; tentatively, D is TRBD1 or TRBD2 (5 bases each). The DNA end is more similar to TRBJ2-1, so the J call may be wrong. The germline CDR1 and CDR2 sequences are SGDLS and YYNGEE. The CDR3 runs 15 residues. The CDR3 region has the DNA TGTGCCAGCAGCGTAGTTGGGACGGATCACAATGAGCAGTTCTTC. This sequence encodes CASSVVGTDHNEQFF.

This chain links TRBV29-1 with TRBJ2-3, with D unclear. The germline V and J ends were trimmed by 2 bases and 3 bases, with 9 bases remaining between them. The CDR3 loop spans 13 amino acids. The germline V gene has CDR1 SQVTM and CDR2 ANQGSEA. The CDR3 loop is CSVEKSQTDTQYF. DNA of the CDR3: TGCAGCGTTGAAAAATCGCAGACAGATACGCAGTATTTT.

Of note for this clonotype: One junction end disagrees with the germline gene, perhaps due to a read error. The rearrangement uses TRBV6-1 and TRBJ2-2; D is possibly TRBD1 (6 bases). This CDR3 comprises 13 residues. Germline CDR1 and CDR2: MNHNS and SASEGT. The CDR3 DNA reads TGTGCCAGTCCGGGACAATTAACCGGGGAGCTGTTCTTT. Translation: CASPGQLTGELFF.

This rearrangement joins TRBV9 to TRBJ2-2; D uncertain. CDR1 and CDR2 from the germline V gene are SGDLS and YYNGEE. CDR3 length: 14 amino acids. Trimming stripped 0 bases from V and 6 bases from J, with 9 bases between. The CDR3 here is CASSVEVHPGELFF. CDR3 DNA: TGTGCCAGCAGCGTAGAGGTCCATCCCGGGGAGCTGTTTTTT.

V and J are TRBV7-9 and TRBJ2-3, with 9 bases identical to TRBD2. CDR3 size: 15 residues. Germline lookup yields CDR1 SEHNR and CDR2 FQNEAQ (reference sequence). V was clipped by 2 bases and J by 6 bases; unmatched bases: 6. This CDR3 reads CASSLLAGVYDTQYF. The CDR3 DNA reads TGTGCCAGCAGCTTATTAGCGGGAGTGTACGATACGCAGTATTTT.

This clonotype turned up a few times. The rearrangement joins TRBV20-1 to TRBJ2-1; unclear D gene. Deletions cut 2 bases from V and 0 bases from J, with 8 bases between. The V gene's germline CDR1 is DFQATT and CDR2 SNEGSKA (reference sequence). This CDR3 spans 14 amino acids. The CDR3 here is CSARQASSYNEQFF. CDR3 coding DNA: TGCAGTGCTAGACAGGCGAGCTCCTACAATGAGCAGTTCTTC.

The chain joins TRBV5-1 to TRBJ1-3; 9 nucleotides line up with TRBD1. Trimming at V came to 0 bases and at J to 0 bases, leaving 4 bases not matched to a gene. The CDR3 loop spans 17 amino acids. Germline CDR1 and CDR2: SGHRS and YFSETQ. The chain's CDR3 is CASSLGTGAYSGNTIYF. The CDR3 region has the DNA TGCGCCAGCAGCTTGGGGACAGGGGCCTACTCTGGAAACACCATATATTTT.

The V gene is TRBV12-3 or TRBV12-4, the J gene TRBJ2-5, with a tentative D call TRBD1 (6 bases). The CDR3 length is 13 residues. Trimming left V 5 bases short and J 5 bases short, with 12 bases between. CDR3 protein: CASSLDSPETQYF. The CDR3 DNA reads TGTGCCAGCAGTCTGGACAGCCCGGAGACCCAGTACTTC.

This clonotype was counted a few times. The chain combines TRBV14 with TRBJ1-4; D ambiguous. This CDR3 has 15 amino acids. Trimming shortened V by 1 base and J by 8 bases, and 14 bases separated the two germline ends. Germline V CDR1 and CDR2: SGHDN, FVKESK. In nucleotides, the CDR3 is TGTGCCAGCAGCCAAGCTCCCGGGGTTTGGGAAAAACTGTTTTTT. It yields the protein CASSQAPGVWEKLFF. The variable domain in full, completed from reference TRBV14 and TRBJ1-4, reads EAGVTQFPSHSVIEKGQTVTLRCDPISGHDNLYWYRRVMGKEIKFLLHFVKESKQDESGMPNNRFLAERTGGTYSTLKVQPAELEDSGVYFCASSQAPGVWEKLFFGSGTQLSVL.